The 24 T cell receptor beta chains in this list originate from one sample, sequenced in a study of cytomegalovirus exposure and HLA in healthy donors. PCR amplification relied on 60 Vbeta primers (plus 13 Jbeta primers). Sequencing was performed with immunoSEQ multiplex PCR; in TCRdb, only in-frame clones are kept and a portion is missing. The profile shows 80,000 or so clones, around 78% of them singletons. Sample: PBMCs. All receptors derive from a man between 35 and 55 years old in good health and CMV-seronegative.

CDR3 DNA: TGTGCCAGCATCCCCTCCAGGGGGAAAAACATTCAGTACTTC. This encodes CASIPSRGKNIQYF. V is TRBV28 and J is TRBJ2-4; 7 nucleotides line up with TRBD1. This CDR3 has 14 amino acids. The V gene end was trimmed by 7 bases and the J gene end by 4 bases; junction bases not matched to a gene: 7. CDR1 MDHEN and CDR2 SYDVKM come from the germline V gene.

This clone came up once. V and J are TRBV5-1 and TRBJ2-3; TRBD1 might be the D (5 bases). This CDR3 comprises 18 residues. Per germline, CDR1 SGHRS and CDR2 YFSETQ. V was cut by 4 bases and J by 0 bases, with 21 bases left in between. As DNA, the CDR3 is TGCGCCAGCAGCGACCGAGGACAATTGGGAACTAGCACAGATACGCAGTATTTT. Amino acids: CASSDRGQLGTSTDTQYF.

CDR3 sequence (DNA): TGTGCCAGCAGTAGACGCGGGGTCTCCTACGAGCAGTACTTC. It encodes CASSRRGVSYEQYF. V gene TRBV28 combines with J gene TRBJ2-7, with D maybe TRBD2 (6 bases). This CDR3 is built from 14 residues. The germline V gene encodes CDR1 MDHEN and CDR2 SYDVKM. The V and J ends lost 5 bases and 0 bases respectively, with 11 bases between them.

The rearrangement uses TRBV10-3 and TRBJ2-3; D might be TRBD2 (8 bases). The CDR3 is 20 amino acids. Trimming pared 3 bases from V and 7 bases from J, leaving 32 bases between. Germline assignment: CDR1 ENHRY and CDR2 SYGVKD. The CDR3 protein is CAISERAGGGAGAGWNTQYF. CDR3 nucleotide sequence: TGTGCCATCAGTGAAAGGGCAGGGGGAGGAGCGGGAGCGGGATGGAATACGCAGTATTTT.

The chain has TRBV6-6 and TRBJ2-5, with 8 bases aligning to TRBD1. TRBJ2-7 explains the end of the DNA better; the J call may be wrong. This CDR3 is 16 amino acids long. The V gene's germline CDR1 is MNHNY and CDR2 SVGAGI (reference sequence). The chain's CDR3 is CASSRFRTGSSYEQYF. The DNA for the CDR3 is TGTGCCAGCAGTCGATTTCGGACAGGGAGCTCCTACGAGCAGTACTTC.

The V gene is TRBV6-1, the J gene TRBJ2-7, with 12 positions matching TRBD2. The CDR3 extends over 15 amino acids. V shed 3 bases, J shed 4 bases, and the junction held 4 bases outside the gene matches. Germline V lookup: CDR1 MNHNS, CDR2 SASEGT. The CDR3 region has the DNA TGTGCCAGCAGTGACCCGACTAGCGGGAGATACGAGCAGTACTTC. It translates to CASSDPTSGRYEQYF.

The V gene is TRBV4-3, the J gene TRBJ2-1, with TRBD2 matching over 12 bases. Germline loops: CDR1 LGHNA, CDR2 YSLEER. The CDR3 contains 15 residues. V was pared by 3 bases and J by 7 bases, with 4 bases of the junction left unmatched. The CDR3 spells CASSQTSGRSNEQFF. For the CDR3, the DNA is TGCGCCAGCAGCCAGACTAGCGGGAGATCAAATGAGCAGTTCTTC.

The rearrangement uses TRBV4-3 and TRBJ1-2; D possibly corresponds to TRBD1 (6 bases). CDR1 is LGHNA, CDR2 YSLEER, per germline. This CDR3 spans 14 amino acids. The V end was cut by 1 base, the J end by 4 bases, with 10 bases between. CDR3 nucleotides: TGCGCCAGCAGCCAAGTTCCAGGGGTCTATGGCTACACCTTC. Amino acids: CASSQVPGVYGYTF.

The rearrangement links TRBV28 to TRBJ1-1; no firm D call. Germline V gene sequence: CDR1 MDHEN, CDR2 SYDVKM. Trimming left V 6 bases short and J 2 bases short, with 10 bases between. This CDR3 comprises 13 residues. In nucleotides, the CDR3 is TGTGCCAGCAGGAGCGGACTAAACACTGAAGCTTTCTTT. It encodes CASRSGLNTEAFF. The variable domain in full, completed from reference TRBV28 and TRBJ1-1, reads DVKVTQSSRYLVKRTGEKVFLECVQDMDHENMFWYRQDPGLGLRLIYFSYDVKMKEKGDIPEGYSVSREKKERFSLILESASTNQTSMYLCASRSGLNTEAFFGQGTRLTVV.

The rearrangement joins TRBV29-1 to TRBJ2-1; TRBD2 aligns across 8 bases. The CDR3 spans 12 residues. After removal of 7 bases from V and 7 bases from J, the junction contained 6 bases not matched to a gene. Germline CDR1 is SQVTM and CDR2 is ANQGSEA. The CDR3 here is CSAGSGANEQFF. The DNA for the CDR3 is TGCAGCGCTGGTAGCGGGGCAAATGAGCAGTTCTTC.

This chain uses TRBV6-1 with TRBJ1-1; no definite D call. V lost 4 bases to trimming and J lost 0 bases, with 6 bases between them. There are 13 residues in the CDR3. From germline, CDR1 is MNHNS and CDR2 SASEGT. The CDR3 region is CASSAILNTEAFF. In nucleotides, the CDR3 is TGTGCCAGCAGTGCTATCCTGAACACTGAAGCTTTCTTT.

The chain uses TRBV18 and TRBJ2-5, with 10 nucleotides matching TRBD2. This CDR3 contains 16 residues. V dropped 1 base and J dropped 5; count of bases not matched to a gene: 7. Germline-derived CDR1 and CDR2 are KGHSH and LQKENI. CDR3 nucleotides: TGTGCCAGCTCACCACGAACTAGCGGGACGCGGGAGACCCAGTACTTC. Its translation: CASSPRTSGTRETQYF.

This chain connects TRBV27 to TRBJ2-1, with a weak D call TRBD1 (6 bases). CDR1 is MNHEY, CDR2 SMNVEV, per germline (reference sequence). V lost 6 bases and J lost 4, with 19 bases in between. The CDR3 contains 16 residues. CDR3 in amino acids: CASSPGQGISYNEQFF. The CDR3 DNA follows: TGTGCCAGCAGCCCAGGGCAGGGGATTTCATACAATGAGCAGTTCTTC.

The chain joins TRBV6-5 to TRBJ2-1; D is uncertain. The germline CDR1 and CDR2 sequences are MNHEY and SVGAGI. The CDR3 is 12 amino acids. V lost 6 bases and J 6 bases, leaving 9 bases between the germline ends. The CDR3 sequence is CASRALRNEQFF. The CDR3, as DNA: TGTGCCAGCAGAGCTCTTCGCAATGAGCAGTTCTTC.

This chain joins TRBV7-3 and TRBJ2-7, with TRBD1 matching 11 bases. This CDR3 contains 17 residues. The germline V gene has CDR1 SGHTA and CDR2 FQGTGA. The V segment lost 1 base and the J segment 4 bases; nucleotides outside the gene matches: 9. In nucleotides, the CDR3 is TGTGCCAGCAGCTTAAGCCCCGCGGGGACAGGGGGGTACGAGCAGTACTTC. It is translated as CASSLSPAGTGGYEQYF.

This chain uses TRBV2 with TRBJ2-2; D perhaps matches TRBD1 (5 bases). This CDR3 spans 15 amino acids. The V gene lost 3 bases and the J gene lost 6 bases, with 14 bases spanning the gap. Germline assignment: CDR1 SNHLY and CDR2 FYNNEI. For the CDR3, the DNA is TGTGCCAGCAGTGACGGCAGGGTAATGCCCGGGGAGCTGTTTTTT. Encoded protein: CASSDGRVMPGELFF.

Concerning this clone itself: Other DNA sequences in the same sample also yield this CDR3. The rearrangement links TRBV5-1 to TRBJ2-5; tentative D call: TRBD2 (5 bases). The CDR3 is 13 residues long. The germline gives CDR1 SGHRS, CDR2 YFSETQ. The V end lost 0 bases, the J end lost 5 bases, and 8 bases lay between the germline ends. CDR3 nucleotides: TGCGCCAGCAGCTTGGCGGGCGGGGAGACCCAGTACTTC. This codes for CASSLAGGETQYF.

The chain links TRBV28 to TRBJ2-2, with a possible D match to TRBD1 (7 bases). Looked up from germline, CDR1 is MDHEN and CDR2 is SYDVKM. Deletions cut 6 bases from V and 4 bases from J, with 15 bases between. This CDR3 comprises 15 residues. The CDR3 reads CASRGGGLFTGELFF. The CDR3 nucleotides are TGTGCCAGCAGAGGAGGGGGCTTGTTCACCGGGGAGCTGTTTTTT.

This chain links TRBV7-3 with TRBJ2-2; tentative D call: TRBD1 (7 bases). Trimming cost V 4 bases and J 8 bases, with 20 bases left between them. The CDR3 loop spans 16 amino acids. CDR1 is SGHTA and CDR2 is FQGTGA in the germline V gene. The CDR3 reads CASSSAGGTSYGELFF. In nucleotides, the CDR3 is TGTGCCAGCAGCTCCGCAGGGGGGACTTCCTATGGGGAGCTGTTTTTT.

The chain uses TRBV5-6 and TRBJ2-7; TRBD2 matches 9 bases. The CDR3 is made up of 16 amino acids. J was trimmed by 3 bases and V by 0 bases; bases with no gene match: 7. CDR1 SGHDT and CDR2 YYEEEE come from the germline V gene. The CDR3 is CASSLAGGRAIYEQYF. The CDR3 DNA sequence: TGTGCCAGCAGCTTGGCGGGCGGGAGGGCGATCTACGAGCAGTACTTC. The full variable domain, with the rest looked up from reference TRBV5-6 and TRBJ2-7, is DAGVTQSPTHLIKTRGQQVTLRCSPKSGHDTVSWYQQALGQGPQFIFQYYEEEERQRGNFPDRFSGHQFPNYSSELNVNALLLGDSALYLCASSLAGGRAIYEQYFGPGTRLTVT.

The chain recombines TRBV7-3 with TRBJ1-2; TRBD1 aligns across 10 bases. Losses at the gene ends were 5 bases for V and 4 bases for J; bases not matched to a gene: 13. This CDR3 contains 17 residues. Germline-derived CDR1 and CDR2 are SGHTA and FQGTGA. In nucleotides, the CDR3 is TGTGCCAGCAGCACTGGGACAGGGGAACGGGCTAGCTATGGCTACACCTTC. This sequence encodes CASSTGTGERASYGYTF.

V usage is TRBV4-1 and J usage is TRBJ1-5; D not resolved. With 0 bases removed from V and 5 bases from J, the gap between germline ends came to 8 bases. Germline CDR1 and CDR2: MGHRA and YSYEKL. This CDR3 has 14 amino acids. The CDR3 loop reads CASSQDPGDQPQHF. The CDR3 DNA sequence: TGCGCCAGCAGCCAAGATCCCGGGGATCAGCCCCAGCATTTT.

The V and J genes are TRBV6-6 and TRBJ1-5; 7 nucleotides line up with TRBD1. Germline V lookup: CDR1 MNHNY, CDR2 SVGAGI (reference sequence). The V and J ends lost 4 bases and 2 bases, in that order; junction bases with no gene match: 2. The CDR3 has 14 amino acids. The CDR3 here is CASSLGQRNQPQHF. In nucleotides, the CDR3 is TGTGCCAGCAGTTTGGGACAGCGCAATCAGCCCCAGCATTTT.

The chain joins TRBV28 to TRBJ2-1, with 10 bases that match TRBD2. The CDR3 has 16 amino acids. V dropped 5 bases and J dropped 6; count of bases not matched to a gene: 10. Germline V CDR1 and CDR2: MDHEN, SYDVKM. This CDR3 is CASSVSVASGSNEQFF. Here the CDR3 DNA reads TGTGCCAGCAGTGTCTCGGTGGCTAGCGGGAGCAATGAGCAGTTCTTC.